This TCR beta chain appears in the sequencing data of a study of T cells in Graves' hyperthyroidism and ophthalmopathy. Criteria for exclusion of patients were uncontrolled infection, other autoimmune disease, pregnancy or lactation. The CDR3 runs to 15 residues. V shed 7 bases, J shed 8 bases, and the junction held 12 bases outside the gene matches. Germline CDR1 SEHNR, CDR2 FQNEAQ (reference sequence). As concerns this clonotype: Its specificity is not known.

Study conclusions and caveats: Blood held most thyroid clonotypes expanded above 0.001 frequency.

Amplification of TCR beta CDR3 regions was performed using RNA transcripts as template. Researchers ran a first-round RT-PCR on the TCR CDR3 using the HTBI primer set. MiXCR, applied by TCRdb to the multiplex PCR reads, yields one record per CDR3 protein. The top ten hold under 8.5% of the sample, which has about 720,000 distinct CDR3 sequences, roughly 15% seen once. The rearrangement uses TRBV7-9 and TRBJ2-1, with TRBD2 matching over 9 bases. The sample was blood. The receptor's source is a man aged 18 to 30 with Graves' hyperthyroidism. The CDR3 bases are TGTGCCAGCACCTTGGGACTAGCCGATAGCGATGAGCAGTTCTTC. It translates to CASTLGLADSDEQFF.